A selection of T cell receptor beta chains follows, all from one sample in a study of blood T cell repertoires in COVID-19. TCRdb's copy holds only in-frame clones and misses some; the assay was immunoSEQ multiplex PCR. The sample includes about 190,000 clones, 65% to 85% of them seen just once. The sample consisted of PBMCs or T cells enriched from blood (not recorded which). The receptors originated from a woman in her 30s who had recovered from COVID-19. Each CDR3 is given with its conserved first and last residue. D genes are given only for firm matches. Clone sizes are given selectively: once, few, many, or a class where the clone is expanded.

TRBV28	NA	NA	TRBJ1-1	CASSPGAMNTEAFF	TGTGCCAGCAGTCCGGGAGCCATGAACACTGAAGCTTTCTTT
TRBV28	NA	NA	TRBJ1-2	CASTPSEYGYTF	TGTGCCAGCACCCCATCCGAGTATGGCTACACCTTC
TRBV5-1	NA	NA	TRBJ1-1	CASSLAGLRIGTEAFF	TGCGCCAGCAGCCTTGCGGGACTGAGGATTGGCACTGAAGCTTTCTTT
TRBV18	NA	NA	TRBJ2-2	CASSPPVGEAGTGELFF	TGTGCCAGCTCACCACCGGTGGGTGAGGCGGGCACCGGGGAGCTGTTTTTT
TRBV6-5	few	NA	TRBJ1-5	CASSSELDGAQPQHF	TGTGCCAGCAGCTCCGAATTAGATGGGGCTCAGCCCCAGCATTTT
TRBV5-1	NA	NA	TRBJ1-4	CASSRDTTNEKLFF	TGCGCCAGCAGCCGAGATACAACTAATGAAAAACTGTTTTTT
TRBV3-1/TRBV3-2	NA	NA	TRBJ2-7	CASSQDGMVAETYEQYF	TGTGCCAGCAGCCAAGATGGAATGGTAGCGGAGACCTACGAGCAGTACTTC
TRBV6-2/TRBV6-3	NA	TRBD1	TRBJ1-5	CASSYWTGGGGNQPQHF	TGTGCCAGCAGTTACTGGACAGGGGGTGGCGGCAATCAGCCCCAGCATTTT
TRBV3-1/TRBV3-2	NA	TRBD2	TRBJ2-3	CASSQDKLAGYPDTQYF	TGTGCCAGCAGCCAAGACAAACTAGCGGGGTATCCAGATACGCAGTATTTT
TRBV29-1	NA	TRBD2	TRBJ2-5	CSVEVSGAPVSYF	TGCAGCGTTGAGGTCAGCGGGGCTCCGGTTTCCTACTTC
TRBV2	NA	NA	TRBJ2-7	CASSEGGPAGYEQYF	TGTGCCAGCAGTGAAGGAGGGCCGGCGGGCTACGAGCAGTACTTC
TRBV5-1	NA	NA	TRBJ1-5	CASSFEGDNQPQHF	TGCGCCAGCAGCTTTGAAGGGGACAATCAGCCCCAGCATTTT
TRBV19	few	TRBD1	TRBJ1-2	CASSTNRGDYGYTF	TGTGCCAGTAGTACCAACAGGGGGGACTATGGCTACACCTTC
TRBV3-1/TRBV3-2	NA	NA	TRBJ1-2	CASSQEVRTGGYTF	TGTGCCAGCAGCCAAGAAGTCAGGACGGGGGGCTACACCTTC
TRBV28	NA	TRBD2	TRBJ2-7	CASIQGLAGVLSYEQYF	TGTGCCAGCATACAAGGACTAGCGGGAGTTCTCTCCTACGAGCAGTACTTC
TRBV7-2	many	TRBD1	TRBJ2-7	CASSLRTGPAYEQYF	TGTGCCAGCAGCTTACGGACAGGACCGGCTTACGAGCAGTACTTC
TRBV7-3	NA	TRBD2	TRBJ2-3	CASNLAGGSTDTQYF	TGTGCCAGCAACCTAGCGGGAGGAAGCACAGATACGCAGTATTTT
TRBV11-3	few	TRBD1	TRBJ2-5	CASSLRDRTGDKETQYF	TGTGCCAGCAGCTTAAGGGACCGGACAGGGGACAAAGAGACCCAGTACTTC
TRBV5-4	NA	TRBD1	TRBJ2-5	CASSFGWDRETQYF	TGTGCCAGCAGCTTCGGTTGGGACAGAGAGACCCAGTACTTC
TRBV5-6	NA	NA	TRBJ2-7	CASSLLSGTGLYEQYF	TGTGCCAGCAGCTTGTTATCAGGGACTGGACTCTACGAGCAGTACTTC
TRBV5-6	NA	TRBD1	TRBJ2-2	CASSLPGGGELFF	TGTGCCAGCAGCTTGCCAGGGGGCGGGGAGCTGTTTTTT
TRBV5-5	NA	TRBD1	TRBJ1-5	CASSLMFGQGARQPQHF	TGTGCCAGCAGCTTGATGTTCGGGCAGGGGGCGAGACAGCCCCAGCATTTT
TRBV5-5	NA	NA	TRBJ1-1	CASSSVRGTEAFF	TGTGCCAGCAGCTCAGTACGGGGCACTGAAGCTTTCTTT
TRBV6-5	NA	NA	TRBJ1-1	CASSYVGSTEAFF	TGTGCCAGCAGTTACGTAGGGAGCACTGAAGCTTTCTTT
TRBV7-8	NA	TRBD1	TRBJ2-2	CASTRQGANTGELFF	TGTGCCAGCACCCGACAGGGGGCGAACACCGGGGAGCTGTTTTTT
TRBV28	NA	NA	TRBJ2-7	CASSLFQGWNEQYF	TGTGCCAGCAGTTTATTTCAGGGTTGGAACGAGCAGTACTTC
TRBV5-1	NA	NA	TRBJ2-7	CASSLFGSYEQYF	TGCGCCAGCAGCTTGTTCGGTAGCTACGAGCAGTACTTC
TRBV29-1	NA	NA	TRBJ1-1	CSVGDRNTEAFF	TGCAGCGTTGGAGACAGAAACACTGAAGCTTTCTTT
TRBV19	once	NA	TRBJ1-5	CASSMGARGNQPQHF	TGTGCCAGTAGTATGGGGGCGCGGGGCAATCAGCCCCAGCATTTT
TRBV5-1	NA	TRBD1	TRBJ2-3	CASSSQGVVTDTQYF	TGCGCCAGCAGCTCACAGGGGGTTGTTACAGATACGCAGTATTTT
TRBV4-1	NA	NA	TRBJ2-3	CASSPLSPGTSTDTQYF	TGCGCCAGCAGCCCTTTAAGTCCGGGAACTAGCACAGATACGCAGTATTTT
TRBV30	few	NA	TRBJ1-5	CAWSVRRGNQPQHF	TGTGCCTGGAGTGTACGCAGGGGAAATCAGCCCCAGCATTTT
TRBV5-1	NA	NA	TRBJ1-1	CASSLSGSNTEAFF	TGCGCCAGCAGCTTGTCAGGTTCGAACACTGAAGCTTTCTTT
TRBV7-6	once	TRBD1	TRBJ1-5	CASSPGQGMYQPQHF	TGTGCCAGCAGCCCAGGACAGGGGATGTATCAGCCCCAGCATTTT
TRBV7-9	NA	TRBD1	TRBJ2-5	CASSLGQGPGTETQYF	TGTGCCAGCAGCCTAGGACAGGGTCCGGGGACAGAGACCCAGTACTTC
TRBV2	NA	TRBD2	TRBJ2-1	CAGSSSGSSYNEQFF	TGTGCCGGATCTTCTAGCGGGAGCTCCTACAATGAGCAGTTCTTC
TRBV5-4	NA	TRBD1	TRBJ2-1	CASSGTDRGKFF	TGTGCCAGCAGCGGGACGGACAGGGGGAAGTTCTTC
TRBV11-3	once	NA	TRBJ2-1	CASSRGGSYNEQFF	TGTGCCAGCAGCCGTGGCGGCTCCTACAATGAGCAGTTCTTC
TRBV6-5	NA	NA	TRBJ1-6	CASSYKQSLYNSPLHF	TGTGCCAGCAGTTACAAACAGTCCCTCTATAATTCACCCCTCCACTTT
TRBV5-4	NA	TRBD1	TRBJ2-3	CASSSRDRGLNTQYF	TGTGCCAGCAGTTCCCGGGACAGGGGGTTAAATACGCAGTATTTT
TRBV7-2	NA	NA	TRBJ1-5	CASRLTGSNQPQHF	TGTGCCAGCAGATTGACAGGAAGCAATCAGCCCCAGCATTTT
TRBV9	NA	NA	TRBJ1-6	CASSVVGGAQSPLHF	TGTGCCAGCAGCGTAGTTGGGGGGGCTCAGTCACCCCTCCACTTT
TRBV5-8	NA	TRBD1	TRBJ2-7	CASSLMFLTGDLWRQYF	TGTGCCAGCAGCTTGATGTTTCTGACAGGGGACCTATGGCGGCAGTACTTC
TRBV7-6	NA	NA	TRBJ1-5	CASSINPGESNQPQHF	TGTGCCAGCAGCATTAATCCAGGGGAAAGCAATCAGCCCCAGCATTTT
TRBV11-3	once	NA	TRBJ2-3	CASSLGLSTSTDTQYF	TGTGCCAGCAGCTTAGGACTGTCTACGAGCACAGATACGCAGTATTTT
TRBV27	NA	TRBD1	TRBJ1-5	CASSLWGTGGADQPQHF	TGTGCCAGCAGTTTATGGGGGACAGGGGGCGCGGATCAGCCCCAGCATTTT
TRBV4-1	NA	NA	TRBJ1-5	CASSPRPSNQPQHF	TGCGCCAGCAGCCCGAGGCCTAGCAATCAGCCCCAGCATTTT
TRBV18	NA	NA	TRBJ1-6	CASSPGGGSVSPLHF	TGTGCCAGCTCACCGGGGGGGGGCTCAGTTTCACCCCTCCACTTT
TRBV5-5	NA	NA	TRBJ2-5	CASSADWHQQETQYF	TGTGCCAGCAGCGCGGACTGGCACCAACAAGAGACCCAGTACTTC
TRBV6-5	NA	TRBD2	TRBJ2-1	CASSYGTSGGNEQFF	TGTGCCAGCAGTTACGGGACTAGCGGGGGCAATGAGCAGTTCTTC
TRBV9	NA	TRBD2	TRBJ2-7	CASSVAPSGSGEQYF	TGTGCCAGCAGCGTAGCTCCTAGCGGGAGTGGCGAGCAGTACTTC
TRBV5-5	once	NA	TRBJ1-6	CASSLQPGAVYNSPLHF	TGTGCCAGCAGCCTCCAACCAGGGGCCGTCTATAATTCACCCCTCCACTTT
TRBV7-2	NA	TRBD1	TRBJ1-2	CASSFQRTGRGSDGYTF	TGTGCCAGCAGCTTTCAGCGGACAGGGAGGGGGTCGGATGGCTACACCTTC